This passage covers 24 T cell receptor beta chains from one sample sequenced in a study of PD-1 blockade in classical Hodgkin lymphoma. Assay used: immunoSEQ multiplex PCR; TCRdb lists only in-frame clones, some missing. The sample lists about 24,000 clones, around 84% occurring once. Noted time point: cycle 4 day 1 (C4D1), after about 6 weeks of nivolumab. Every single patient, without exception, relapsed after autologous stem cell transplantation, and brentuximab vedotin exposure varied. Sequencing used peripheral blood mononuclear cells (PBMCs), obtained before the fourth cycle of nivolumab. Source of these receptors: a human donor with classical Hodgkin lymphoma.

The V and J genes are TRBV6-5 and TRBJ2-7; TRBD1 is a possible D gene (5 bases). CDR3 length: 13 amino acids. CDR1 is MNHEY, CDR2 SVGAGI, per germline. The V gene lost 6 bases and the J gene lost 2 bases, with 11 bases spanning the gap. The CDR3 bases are TGTGCCAGCAGCCGGGTGGACACCTACGAGCAGTACTTC. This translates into CASSRVDTYEQYF.

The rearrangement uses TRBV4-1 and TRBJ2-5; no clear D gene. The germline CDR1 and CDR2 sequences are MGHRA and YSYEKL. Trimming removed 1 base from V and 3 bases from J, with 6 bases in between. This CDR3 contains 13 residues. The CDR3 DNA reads TGCGCCAGCAGCCAAGTCCCCGAAGAGACCCAGTACTTC. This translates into CASSQVPEETQYF.

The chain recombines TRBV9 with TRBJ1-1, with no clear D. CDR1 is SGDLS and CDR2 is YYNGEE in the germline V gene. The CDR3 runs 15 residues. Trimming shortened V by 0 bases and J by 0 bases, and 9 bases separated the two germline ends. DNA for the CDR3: TGTGCCAGCAGCGTAGATGTGGGTATGAACACTGAAGCTTTCTTT. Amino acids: CASSVDVGMNTEAFF.

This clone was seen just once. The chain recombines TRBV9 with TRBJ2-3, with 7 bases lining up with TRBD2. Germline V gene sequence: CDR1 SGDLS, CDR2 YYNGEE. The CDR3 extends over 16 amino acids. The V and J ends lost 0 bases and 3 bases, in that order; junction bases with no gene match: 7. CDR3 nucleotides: TGTGCCAGCAGCGTAGGGGGCGGGGGTCTGACAGATACGCAGTATTTT. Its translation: CASSVGGGGLTDTQYF.

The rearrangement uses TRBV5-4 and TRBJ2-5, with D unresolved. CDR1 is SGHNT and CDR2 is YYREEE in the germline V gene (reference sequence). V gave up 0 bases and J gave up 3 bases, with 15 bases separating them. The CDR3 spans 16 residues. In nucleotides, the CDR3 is TGTGCCAGCAGCTTGGGGACCCTGCGTACCGAAGAGACCCAGTACTTC. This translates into CASSLGTLRTEETQYF. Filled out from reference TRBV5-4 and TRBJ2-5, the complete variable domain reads ETGVTQSPTHLIKTRGQQVTLRCSSQSGHNTVSWYQQALGQGPQFIFQYYREEENGRGNFPPRFSGLQFPNYSSELNVNALELDDSALYLCASSLGTLRTEETQYFGPGTRLLVL.

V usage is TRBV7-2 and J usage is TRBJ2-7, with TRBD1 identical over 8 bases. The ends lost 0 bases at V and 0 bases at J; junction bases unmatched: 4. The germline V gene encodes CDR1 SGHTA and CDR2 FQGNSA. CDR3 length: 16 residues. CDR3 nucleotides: TGTGCCAGCAGCTTAGCGGCAGGGGGCTCCTCCTACGAGCAGTACTTC. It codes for CASSLAAGGSSYEQYF.

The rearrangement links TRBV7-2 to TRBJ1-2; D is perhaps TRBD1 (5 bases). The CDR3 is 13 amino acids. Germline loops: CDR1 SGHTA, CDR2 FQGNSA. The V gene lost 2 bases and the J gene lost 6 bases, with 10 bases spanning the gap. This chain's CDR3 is CASSLSREDGYTF. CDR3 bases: TGTGCCAGCAGCTTATCCAGGGAGGATGGCTACACCTTC.

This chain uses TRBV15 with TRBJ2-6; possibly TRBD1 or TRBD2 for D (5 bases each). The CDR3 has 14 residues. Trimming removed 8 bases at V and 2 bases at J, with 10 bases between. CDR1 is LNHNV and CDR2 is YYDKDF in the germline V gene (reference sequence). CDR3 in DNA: TGTGCCACCTCCCTGGGGGCTGGGGCCAACGTCCTGACTTTC. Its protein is CATSLGAGANVLTF. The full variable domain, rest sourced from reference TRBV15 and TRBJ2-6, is DAMVIQNPRYQVTQFGKPVTLSCSQTLNHNVMYWYQQKSSQAPKLLFHYYDKDFNNEADTPDNFQSRRPNTSFCFLDIRSPGLGDTAMYLCATSLGAGANVLTFGAGSRLTVL.

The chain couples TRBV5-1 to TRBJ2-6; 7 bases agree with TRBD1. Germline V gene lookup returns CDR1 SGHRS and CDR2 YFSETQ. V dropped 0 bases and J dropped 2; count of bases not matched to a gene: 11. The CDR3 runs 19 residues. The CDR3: CASSLEEGAKWAGANVLTF. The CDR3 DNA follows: TGCGCCAGCAGCTTGGAAGAGGGGGCGAAGTGGGCTGGGGCCAACGTCCTGACTTTC.

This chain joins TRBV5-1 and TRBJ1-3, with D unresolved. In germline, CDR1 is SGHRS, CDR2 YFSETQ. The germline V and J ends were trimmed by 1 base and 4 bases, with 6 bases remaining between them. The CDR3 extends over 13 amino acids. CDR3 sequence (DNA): TGCGCCAGCAGCTTGACCCAAGGAAACACCATATATTTT. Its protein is CASSLTQGNTIYF.

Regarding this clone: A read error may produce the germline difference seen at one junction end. The CDR3: CASSQDGFRLF. The CDR3 DNA reads as TGCGCCAGCAGCCAAGATGGATTTCGACTCTTT. The chain links TRBV4-1 to TRBJ1-1; no firm D call. Germline CDR1 and CDR2: MGHRA and YSYEKL. The CDR3 is 11 amino acids.

The CDR3 DNA follows: TGTGCCTGGGGACAGGGCAATGAGCAGTTCTTC. This translates into CAWGQGNEQFF. The J gene is TRBJ2-1, the V gene TRBV30; 8 nucleotides agree with TRBD1. J was trimmed by 6 bases and V by 5 bases; bases with no gene match: 0. The CDR3 consists of 11 residues. Germline V CDR1 and CDR2: GTSNPN, SVGIG (reference sequence). Using reference TRBV30 and TRBJ2-1 for the parts outside the CDR3, the full variable domain is SQTIHQWPATLVQPVGSPLSLECTVEGTSNPNLYWYRQAAGRGLQLLFYSVGIGQISSEVPQNLSASRPQDRQFILSSKKLLLSDSGFYLCAWGQGNEQFFGPGTRLTVL.

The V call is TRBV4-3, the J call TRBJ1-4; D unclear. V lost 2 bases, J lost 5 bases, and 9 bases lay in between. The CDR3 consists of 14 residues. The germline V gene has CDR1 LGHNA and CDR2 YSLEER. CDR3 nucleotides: TGCGCCAGCAGCCAATTGGCCAGAAATGAAAAACTGTTTTTT. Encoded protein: CASSQLARNEKLFF.

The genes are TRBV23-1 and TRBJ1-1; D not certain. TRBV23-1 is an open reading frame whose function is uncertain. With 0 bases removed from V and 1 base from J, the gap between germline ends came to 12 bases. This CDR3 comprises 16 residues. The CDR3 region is CASSQSSLRENTEAFF. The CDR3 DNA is TGCGCCAGCAGTCAATCCTCTCTACGAGAGAACACTGAAGCTTTCTTT.

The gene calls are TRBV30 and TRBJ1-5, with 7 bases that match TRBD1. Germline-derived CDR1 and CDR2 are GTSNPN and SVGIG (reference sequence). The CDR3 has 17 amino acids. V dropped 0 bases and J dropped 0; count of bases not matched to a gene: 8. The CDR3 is CAWSVGWTGVSNQPQHF. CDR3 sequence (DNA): TGTGCCTGGAGTGTGGGCTGGACAGGCGTTAGCAATCAGCCCCAGCATTTT.

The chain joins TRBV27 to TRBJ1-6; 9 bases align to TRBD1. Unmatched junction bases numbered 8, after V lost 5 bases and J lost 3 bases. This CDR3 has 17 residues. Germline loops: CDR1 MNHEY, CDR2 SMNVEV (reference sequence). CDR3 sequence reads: CASSLTLTGGYNSPLHF. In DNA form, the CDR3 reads TGTGCCAGCAGTCTGACCCTGACAGGGGGCTATAATTCACCCCTCCACTTT.

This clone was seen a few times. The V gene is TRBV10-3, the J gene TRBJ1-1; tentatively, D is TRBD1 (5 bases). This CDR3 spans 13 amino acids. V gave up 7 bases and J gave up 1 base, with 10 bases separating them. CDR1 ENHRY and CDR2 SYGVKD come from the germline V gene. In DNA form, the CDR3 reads TGTGCCATCATGGACACACCGAACACTGAAGCTTTCTTT. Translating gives CAIMDTPNTEAFF.

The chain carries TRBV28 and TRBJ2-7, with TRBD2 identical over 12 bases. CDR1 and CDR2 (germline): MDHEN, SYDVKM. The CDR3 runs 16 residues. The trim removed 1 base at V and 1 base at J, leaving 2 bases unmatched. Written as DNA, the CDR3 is TGTGCCAGCAGTTTATCGGGGACTAGCGGGTCCTACGAGCAGTACTTC. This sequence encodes CASSLSGTSGSYEQYF. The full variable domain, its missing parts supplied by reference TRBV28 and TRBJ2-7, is DVKVTQSSRYLVKRTGEKVFLECVQDMDHENMFWYRQDPGLGLRLIYFSYDVKMKEKGDIPEGYSVSREKKERFSLILESASTNQTSMYLCASSLSGTSGSYEQYFGPGTRLTVT.

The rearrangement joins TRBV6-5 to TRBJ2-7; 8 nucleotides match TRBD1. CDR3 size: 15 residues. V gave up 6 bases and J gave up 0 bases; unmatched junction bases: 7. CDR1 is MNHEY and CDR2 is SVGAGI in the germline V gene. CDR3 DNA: TGTGCCAGCAGCCGGGGACAGGATCCCTCCTACGAGCAGTACTTC. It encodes CASSRGQDPSYEQYF.

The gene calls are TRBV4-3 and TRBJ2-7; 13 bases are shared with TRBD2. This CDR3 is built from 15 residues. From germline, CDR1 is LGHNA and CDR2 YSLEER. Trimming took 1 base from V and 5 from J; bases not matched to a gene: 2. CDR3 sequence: CASSQAGLAGDEQYF. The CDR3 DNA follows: TGCGCCAGCAGCCAAGCCGGACTAGCGGGGGACGAGCAGTACTTC.

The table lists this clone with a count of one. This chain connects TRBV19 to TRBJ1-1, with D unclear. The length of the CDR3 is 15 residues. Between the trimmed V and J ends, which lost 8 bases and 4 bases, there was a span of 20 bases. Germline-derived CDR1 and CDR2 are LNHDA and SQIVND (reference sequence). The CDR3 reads CASAGSRKVITEAFF. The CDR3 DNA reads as TGTGCCAGTGCGGGATCCAGAAAGGTGATCACTGAAGCTTTCTTT.

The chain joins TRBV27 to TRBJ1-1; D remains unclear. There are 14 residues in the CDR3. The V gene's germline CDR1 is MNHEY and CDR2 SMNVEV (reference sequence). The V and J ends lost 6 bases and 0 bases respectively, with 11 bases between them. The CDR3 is CASRSLWMNTEAFF. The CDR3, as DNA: TGTGCCAGCAGGTCCCTCTGGATGAACACTGAAGCTTTCTTT.

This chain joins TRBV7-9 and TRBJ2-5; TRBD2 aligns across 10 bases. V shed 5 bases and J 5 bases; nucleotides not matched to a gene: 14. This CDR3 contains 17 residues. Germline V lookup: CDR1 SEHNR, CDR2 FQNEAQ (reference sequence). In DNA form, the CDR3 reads TGTGCCAGCAGCCCCCGAAGCGGGGGGGTAGGATGGGAGACCCAGTACTTC. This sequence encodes CASSPRSGGVGWETQYF. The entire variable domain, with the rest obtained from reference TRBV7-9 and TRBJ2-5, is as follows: DTGVSQNPRHKITKRGQNVTFRCDPISEHNRLYWYRQTLGQGPEFLTYFQNEAQLEKSRLLSDRFSAERPKGSFSTLEIQRTEQGDSAMYLCASSPRSGGVGWETQYFGPGTRLLVL.

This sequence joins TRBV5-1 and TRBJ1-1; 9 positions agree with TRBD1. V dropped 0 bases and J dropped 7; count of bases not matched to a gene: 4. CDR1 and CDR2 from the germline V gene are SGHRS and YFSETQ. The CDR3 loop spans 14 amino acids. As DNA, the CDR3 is TGCGCCAGCAGCTTGGCCGGGGGACAGGGTGAAGCTTTCTTT. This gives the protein CASSLAGGQGEAFF.